There are many counts of the clone carrying this TCR beta chain. Its antigen is still unknown. Individual cDNA molecules were tagged with unique molecular identifiers, the study reported. One entry per CDR3 protein results from TCRdb running MiXCR on the 5' RACE reads. Of 90,000 to 130,000 distinct CDR3 sequences listed, over 10% were seen once; the top ten hold around 3%. The entry originates in a study of early T cells in non-severe SARS-CoV-2 infection. As for the study in general: Chains from this unsorted whole-blood bulk RNA could not be paired. Study findings and constraints: Matching with VDJdb favored anti-spike CD8 responses (missing private and CD4 specificities).

V lost 6 bases and J lost 2, with 20 bases in between. Per germline, CDR1 MNHEY and CDR2 SMNVEV (reference sequence). The CDR3 extends over 16 amino acids. The chain recombines TRBV27 with TRBJ2-7; D is perhaps TRBD2 (6 bases). Sequencing used whole blood. The receptor's source is an adult who was a healthcare worker with PCR-confirmed SARS-CoV-2 infection or an uninfected control (not recorded which). Here the CDR3 DNA reads TGTGCCAGCAGACCTCCCTCAGGCGGGAAGACCTACGAGCAGTACTTC. It translates to CASRPPSGGKTYEQYF.